This TCR beta chain derives from a study of T cells after yellow fever vaccination. In its sample, this clonotype was seen many times. TCRdb used MiXCR to reprocess the 5' RACE reads, holding one entry per CDR3 protein. The sample includes 70,000 or so distinct CDR3 sequences, around 7% of them seen just once. Sequencing was performed on CD8+ T cells sorted from PBMCs, taken less than 11 days after the first yellow fever vaccination. This receptor was obtained from a man younger than 35 who received the YFV17D yellow fever vaccine.

The CDR3 DNA follows: TGTGCCAGCAGCTTAGGGCAGCGAAATGAAAAACTGTTTTTT. Translation gives CASSLGQRNEKLFF. This sequence joins TRBV7-9 and TRBJ1-4; D remains unclear. The V gene lost 1 base and the J gene lost 5 bases, with 8 bases spanning the gap. The CDR3 is 14 residues long. Germline loops: CDR1 SEHNR, CDR2 FQNEAQ (reference sequence).